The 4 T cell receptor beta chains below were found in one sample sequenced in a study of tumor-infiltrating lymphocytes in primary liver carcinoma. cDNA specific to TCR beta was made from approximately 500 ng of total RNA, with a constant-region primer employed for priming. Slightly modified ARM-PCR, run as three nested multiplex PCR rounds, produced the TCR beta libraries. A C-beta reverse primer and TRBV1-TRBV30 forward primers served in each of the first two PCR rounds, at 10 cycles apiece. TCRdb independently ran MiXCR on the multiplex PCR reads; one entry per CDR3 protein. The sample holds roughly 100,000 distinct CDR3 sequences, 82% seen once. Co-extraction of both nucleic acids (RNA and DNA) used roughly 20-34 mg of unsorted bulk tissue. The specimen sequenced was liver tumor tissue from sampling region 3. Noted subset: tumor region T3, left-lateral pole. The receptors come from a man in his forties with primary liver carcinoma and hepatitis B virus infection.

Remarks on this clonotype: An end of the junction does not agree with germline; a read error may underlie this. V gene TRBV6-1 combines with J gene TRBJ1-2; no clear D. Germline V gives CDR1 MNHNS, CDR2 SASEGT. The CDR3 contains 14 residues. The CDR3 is CARSEIRDNYGYAF. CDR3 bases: TGTGCCCGCAGTGAAATTCGGGATAACTATGGCTACGCCTTC.

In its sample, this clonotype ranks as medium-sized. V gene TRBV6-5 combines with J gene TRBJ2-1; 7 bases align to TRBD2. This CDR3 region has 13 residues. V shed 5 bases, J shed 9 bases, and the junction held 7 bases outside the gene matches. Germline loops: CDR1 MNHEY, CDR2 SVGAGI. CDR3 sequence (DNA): TGTGCCAGCAGTCCCCGTACGGGGGGTGAGCAGTTCTTC. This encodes CASSPRTGGEQFF.

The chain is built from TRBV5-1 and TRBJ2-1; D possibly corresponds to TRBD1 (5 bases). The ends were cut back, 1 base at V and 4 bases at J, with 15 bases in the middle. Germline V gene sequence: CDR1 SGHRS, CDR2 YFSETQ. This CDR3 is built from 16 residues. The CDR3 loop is CASSLTGVSRYNEQFF. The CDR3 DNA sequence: TGCGCCAGCAGCTTGACAGGTGTGAGTAGATACAATGAGCAGTTCTTC.

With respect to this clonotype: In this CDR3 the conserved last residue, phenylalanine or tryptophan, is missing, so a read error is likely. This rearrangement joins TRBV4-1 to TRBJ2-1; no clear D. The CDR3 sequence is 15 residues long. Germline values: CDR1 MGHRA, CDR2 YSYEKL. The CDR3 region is CANSQAVLDDNEQFL. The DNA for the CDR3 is TGCGCCAACAGCCAGGCTGTTCTAGATGACAATGAGCAGTTCTTG.